Reported below is one T cell receptor beta chain. As yet, its antigen is unknown. Each cell subset's genomic DNA was divided evenly among several immunoSEQ plates. Produced via immunoSEQ multiplex PCR; TCRdb's table is partial and in-frame only. The sample contains 150,000 to 200,000 clones, just under 95% of which appear only once. The sample is drawn from a study of shared clonotypes between healthy human individuals. Study findings and constraints: In contrast to clonotypes shared by all four donors, non-shared clonotypes had lower generation probabilities. Clonotypes that were shared across a few donors made up approximately 5% of naive CD4 clonotypes.

Trimming stripped 6 bases from V and 4 bases from J, with 31 bases between. The germline gives CDR1 MDHEN, CDR2 SYDVKM. The CDR3 is made up of 19 amino acids. The chain employs TRBV28 and TRBJ2-7; maybe TRBD2 (6 bases). The sequenced sample was naive CD4+ T cells sorted from blood. The subset: CD45RA+ positively selected. This clonotype was obtained from a woman aged 30 to 39 in good health. CDR3 sequence reads: CASSRRTGQLALAGYEQYF. The CDR3 nucleotides read TGTGCCAGCAGCCGACGTACCGGACAACTAGCCCTCGCGGGGTACGAGCAGTACTTC.